This is a list of T cell receptor beta chains from one sample in a study of neurological immune-mediated disorders. TCRdb analysed the 5' RACE reads with MiXCR anew, one entry per CDR3 protein. Found here are 70,000 to 95,000 distinct CDR3 sequences, over 15% of them singletons; the top ten hold 15%. Sequencing used PBMCs. The source is a woman in her thirties or forties in good health. The CDR3 runs from the conserved cysteine through the conserved F or W. D genes are given only for firm matches. The listing skips clone size in some rows; elsewhere it reads once, few, many or a size class.

TRBD1,few,TRBV5-1,TRBJ1-4,CASSSQGSAYGEKLFF,TGCGCCAGCAGTTCACAGGGGAGCGCATATGGCGAAAAACTGTTTTTT
-,many,TRBV4-3,TRBJ2-4,CASSQGTGGGGNIQYF,TGCGCCAGCAGCCAAGGGACCGGGGGCGGGGGAAACATTCAGTACTTC
-,many,TRBV4-2,TRBJ1-2,CASSQDGAGVDYGYTF,TGTGCCAGCAGCCAAGATGGAGCAGGGGTGGACTATGGCTACACCTTC
-,many,TRBV12-3/TRBV12-4,TRBJ1-5,CASSLPDQPQHF,TGTGCCAGCAGTCTCCCCGATCAGCCCCAGCATTTT
-,many,TRBV20-1,TRBJ2-4,CSAGRQGPDKNIQYF,TGCAGTGCTGGGAGGCAGGGCCCCGACAAAAACATTCAGTACTTC
-,-,TRBV5-1,TRBJ1-1,CASTDPTGKNTEAFF,TGCGCCAGCACCGACCCGACAGGAAAGAACACTGAAGCTTTCTTT
-,many,TRBV7-6,TRBJ1-1,CASSPGGTTEAFF,TGTGCCAGCAGCCCTGGGGGGACGACTGAAGCTTTCTTT
-,few,TRBV6-5,TRBJ2-4,CASSPSGWQGRAKNIQYF,TGTGCCAGCAGTCCATCGGGTTGGCAGGGACGGGCCAAAAACATTCAGTACTTC
-,many,TRBV3-1,TRBJ1-2,CASGRTYGATF,TGTGCCAGCGGTAGGACCTACGGTGCCACCTTC
TRBD1,many,TRBV28,TRBJ1-2,CASSRGGQGIGYTF,TGTGCCAGCAGTAGAGGGGGACAGGGGATCGGCTACACCTTC
-,many,TRBV29-1,TRBJ1-1,CSVEVDTEAFF,TGCAGCGTTGAAGTAGACACTGAAGCTTTCTTT
-,many,TRBV12-5,TRBJ2-1,CASGGTPYNEQFF,TGTGCTAGTGGTGGGACCCCTTACAATGAGCAGTTCTTC
-,many,TRBV20-1,TRBJ2-7,CSARNGYEQYF,TGCAGTGCTAGAAACGGCTACGAGCAGTACTTC
-,many,TRBV28,TRBJ2-5,CASSSLRAGREETQYF,TGTGCCAGCAGTTCCCTGCGGGCAGGGCGTGAAGAGACCCAGTACTTC
-,many,TRBV12-5,TRBJ2-2,CASAEMRGSNTGELFF,TGTGCTAGTGCCGAGATGAGGGGGTCGAACACCGGGGAGCTGTTTTTT
-,many,TRBV12-3/TRBV12-4,TRBJ1-4,CASSFRGSVNEKLFF,TGTGCCAGCAGTTTCCGCGGATCTGTTAACGAAAAACTGTTTTTT
TRBD1,many,TRBV10-3,TRBJ1-5,CAILGTGGGYQPQHF,TGTGCCATCCTCGGGACAGGGGGAGGTTATCAGCCCCAGCATTTT
-,medium-sized,TRBV5-1,TRBJ2-2,CASSPTSRANTGELFF,TGCGCCAGCAGCCCTACCAGCCGGGCGAACACCGGGGAGCTGTTTTTT
-,many,TRBV20-1,TRBJ1-4,CSAGSTATNEKLFF,TGCAGTGCGGGAAGTACAGCAACTAATGAAAAACTGTTTTTT
-,-,TRBV11-2,TRBJ2-3,CASSGGNTQYF,TGTGCCAGCAGCGGGGGGAATACGCAGTATTTT